This T cell receptor (beta chain) stems from a study of Ad26.COV2.S vaccination and SARS-CoV-2 variants. The table came from immunoSEQ multiplex PCR; TCRdb's copy has only in-frame clones and leaves some out. The data show hundreds of thousands of clones, 75% to 90% seen once. The sample's treatment: roughly 18 received Ad26.COV2.S at low or high dose, single or two shots; about 5 received placebo; per-sample allocation not given. Vaccine and placebo recipients were sampled on day 63 after the first injection. Trimming left V 5 bases short and J 0 bases short, with 8 bases between. The CDR3 is made up of 14 amino acids. Germline CDR1 SGHTA, CDR2 FQGNSA.

V gene TRBV7-2 combines with J gene TRBJ1-3; no clear D. This TCR was recovered from a person aged 18-65 years who received the Ad26.COV2.S COVID-19 vaccine or a placebo. The material was peripheral blood, obtained in a trial of Ad26.COV2.S vaccine versus placebo. The CDR3 sequence is CASSQGSSGNTIYF. Here the CDR3 DNA reads TGTGCCAGCAGCCAAGGGAGCTCTGGAAACACCATATATTTT.